This record covers a single TCR beta chain. Clones were sequenced by immunoSEQ multiplex PCR, and TCRdb holds only the in-frame ones, with some missing. The sample has some 85,000 clones; 90% to 98% are singletons. The data were taken from a study of technical replicates of blood from several donors. This CDR3 comprises 16 residues. Germline CDR1 KGHSH, CDR2 LQKENI. The V gene lost 0 bases and the J gene lost 2 bases, with 11 bases spanning the gap. The chain employs TRBV18 and TRBJ2-1, with no clear D. The source of this sequence is a human donor in good health. The sample taken for sequencing was T cells isolated from PBMCs. The CDR3 is CASSPPVRQPYNEQFF. The DNA of the CDR3 is TGTGCCAGCTCACCACCTGTGAGGCAACCCTACAATGAGCAGTTCTTC.